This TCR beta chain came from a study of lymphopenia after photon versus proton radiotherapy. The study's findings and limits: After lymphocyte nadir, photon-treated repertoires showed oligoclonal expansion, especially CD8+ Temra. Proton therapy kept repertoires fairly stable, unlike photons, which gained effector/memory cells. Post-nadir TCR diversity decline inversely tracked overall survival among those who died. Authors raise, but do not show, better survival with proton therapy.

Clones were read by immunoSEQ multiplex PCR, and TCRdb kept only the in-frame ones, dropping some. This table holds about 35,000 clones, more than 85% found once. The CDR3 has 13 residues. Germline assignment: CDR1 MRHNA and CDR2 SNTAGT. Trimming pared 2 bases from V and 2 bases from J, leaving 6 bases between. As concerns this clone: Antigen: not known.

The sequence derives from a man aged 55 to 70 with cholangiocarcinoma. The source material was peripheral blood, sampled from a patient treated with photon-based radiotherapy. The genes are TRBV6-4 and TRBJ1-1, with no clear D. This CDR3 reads CASSDEGNTEAFF. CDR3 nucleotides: TGTGCCAGCAGTGACGAGGGAAACACTGAAGCTTTCTTT.